This passage covers 20 T cell receptor beta chains from one sample sequenced in a study of control samples from healthy donors and cancer patients. TCRdb's table, derived via immunoSEQ multiplex PCR, lists solely in-frame clones and lacks some. The sample holds some 100,000 clones, more than 85% seen once. Source material: blood. These receptors were collected from a woman in her fifties or sixties in good health.

The CDR3: CASRGPTDTQYF. The CDR3 nucleotides are TGCGCCAGCAGGGGGCCCACAGATACGCAGTATTTT. V and J are TRBV5-1 and TRBJ2-3; possibly TRBD1 for D (5 bases). CDR1 is SGHRS and CDR2 is YFSETQ in the germline V gene. This CDR3 contains 12 residues. The V and J ends lost 5 bases and 2 bases respectively, with 6 bases between them.

The chain combines TRBV7-9 with TRBJ2-2; D is perhaps TRBD1 or TRBD2 (5 bases each). V was trimmed by 11 bases and J by 0 bases, leaving 16 bases between them. Germline assignment: CDR1 SEHNR and CDR2 FQNEAQ (reference sequence). The CDR3 consists of 15 residues. The CDR3 DNA follows: TGTGCCTGCCTCACCGGGACGGCGAACACCGGGGAGCTGTTTTTT. Its translation: CACLTGTANTGELFF.

This chain uses TRBV20-1 with TRBJ1-2; TRBD1 matches at 9 bases. Trimming took 3 bases from V and 0 from J; bases not matched to a gene: 5. Germline V gene lookup returns CDR1 DFQATT and CDR2 SNEGSKA (reference sequence). CDR3 length: 15 amino acids. The CDR3 loop is CSASPGTGTNYGYTF. The CDR3 DNA follows: TGCAGTGCTAGTCCCGGGACAGGGACTAACTATGGCTACACCTTC.

For the CDR3, the DNA is TGTGCCTGGAGGGGGAAGGGGCCGAGCAATCAGCCCCAGCATTTT. It translates to CAWRGKGPSNQPQHF. The rearrangement uses TRBV30 and TRBJ1-5; the D gene is possibly TRBD1 (5 bases). Trimming took off 3 bases at V and 1 base at J, with 13 bases between the two ends. CDR1 is GTSNPN, CDR2 SVGIG, per germline (reference sequence). The CDR3 extends over 15 amino acids.

In its sample, this clone was seen once. The chain carries TRBV29-1 and TRBJ1-1; TRBD1 matches at 9 bases. The CDR3 is 14 amino acids. Germline CDR1 is SQVTM and CDR2 is ANQGSEA. J lost 1 base, V lost 4 bases, and 4 bases had no gene match. In DNA, the CDR3 is TGCAGCGTTGCGGAGACAGGGGGGAACACTGAAGCTTTCTTT. Translation gives CSVAETGGNTEAFF.

J is TRBJ1-5 and V is TRBV28; the match to TRBD1 covers 7 bases. This CDR3 has 16 amino acids. Germline V lookup: CDR1 MDHEN, CDR2 SYDVKM. With 3 bases clipped from V and 7 bases from J, the junction kept 12 bases outside the gene matches. Here the CDR3 reads CASSFGSRGRRQPQHF. The CDR3 coding sequence is TGTGCCAGCAGTTTTGGTTCAAGGGGGCGCAGACAGCCCCAGCATTTT.

J is TRBJ1-1 and V is TRBV12-3 or TRBV12-4; no firm D call. V gave up 3 bases and J gave up 2 bases, with 1 base separating them. The CDR3 runs to 11 residues. This chain's CDR3 is CASSFNTEAFF. The DNA of the CDR3 is TGTGCCAGCAGTTTTAACACTGAAGCTTTCTTT.

The V call is TRBV15, the J call TRBJ1-5; D possibly corresponds to TRBD1 (5 bases). The CDR3 is made up of 13 amino acids. Germline V gene data show CDR1 as LNHNV and CDR2 as YYDKDF (reference sequence). V was trimmed by 3 bases and J by 9 bases, leaving 12 bases between them. The chain's CDR3 is CATSSSGGRPQHF. The CDR3 nucleotides read TGTGCCACCAGCAGTTCGGGGGGTCGGCCCCAGCATTTT.

The CDR3 loop reads CASSQDRTGTGNFYEQFF. The CDR3, as DNA: TGCGCCAGCAGCCAAGATAGGACCGGGACAGGGAACTTCTATGAGCAGTTCTTC. This chain links TRBV4-1 with TRBJ2-1, with 9 bases matching TRBD1. CDR3 size: 18 residues. V lost 0 bases, J lost 8 bases, and 14 bases stayed unmatched. CDR1 is MGHRA and CDR2 is YSYEKL in the germline V gene.

This chain links TRBV4-1 with TRBJ2-1; 12 positions match TRBD2. Trimming cost V 1 base and J 6 bases; bases outside gene matches: 7. The CDR3 runs to 17 residues. The germline CDR1 and CDR2 sequences are MGHRA and YSYEKL. The CDR3 is CASSQASRTSGTNEQFF. The CDR3 nucleotides are TGCGCCAGCAGCCAAGCCTCGCGGACTAGCGGGACCAATGAGCAGTTCTTC.

CDR3 bases: TGTGCCAGCAGCCAATTGGGAGGCTATGGCTACACCTTC. This sequence encodes CASSQLGGYGYTF. The chain employs TRBV3-1 (or the pseudogene TRBV3-2) and TRBJ1-2; D remains ambiguous. The CDR3 has 13 residues. Germline V gene data show CDR1 as LGHDT and CDR2 as YNNKEL (reference sequence). Trimming took off 2 bases at V and 4 bases at J, with 8 bases between the two ends.

The rearrangement uses TRBV7-3 and TRBJ2-1, with 10 positions matching TRBD2. The CDR3 spans 15 residues. Germline V CDR1 and CDR2: SGHTA, FQGTGA. J gave up 3 bases and V 3 bases, and 2 bases lay outside the gene matches. CDR3 loop: CASSFSGGVYNEQFF. CDR3 nucleotides: TGTGCCAGCAGCTTCAGCGGGGGGGTCTACAATGAGCAGTTCTTC.

The chain joins TRBV29-1 to TRBJ2-3; perhaps D is TRBD1 or TRBD2 (6 bases each). The CDR3 contains 15 residues. With 4 bases removed from V and 2 bases from J, the gap between germline ends came to 16 bases. Germline loops: CDR1 SQVTM, CDR2 ANQGSEA. In DNA form, the CDR3 reads TGCAGCGTTGGGGGGGACAAAATATTCACAGATACGCAGTATTTT. This gives the protein CSVGGDKIFTDTQYF.

The gene calls are TRBV2 and TRBJ1-5; no firm D call. Deletions cut 7 bases from V and 2 bases from J, with 9 bases between. Germline V gene lookup returns CDR1 SNHLY and CDR2 FYNNEI. This CDR3 is 13 amino acids long. The CDR3 is CASTPRGNQPQHF. The CDR3 DNA follows: TGTGCCAGCACCCCAAGGGGCAATCAGCCCCAGCATTTT.

The V gene is TRBV18, the J gene TRBJ1-5; D may be TRBD1 (6 bases). Trimming shortened V by 0 bases and J by 4 bases, and 19 bases separated the two germline ends. The CDR3 is made up of 18 amino acids. Looked up from germline, CDR1 is KGHSH and CDR2 is LQKENI. The CDR3 region has the DNA TGTGCCAGCTCACCACCGCATTTGGGGGGCGCCGTAAATCAGCCCCAGCATTTT. It translates to CASSPPHLGGAVNQPQHF.

The CDR3 DNA sequence: TGTGCCAGTAGTATCGCGGCGATGGGGAACATTCAGTACTTC. It translates to CASSIAAMGNIQYF. The rearrangement links TRBV19 to TRBJ2-4; unclear D gene. V gave up 3 bases and J gave up 7 bases, with 13 bases separating them. This CDR3 has 14 amino acids. The V gene's germline CDR1 is LNHDA and CDR2 SQIVND (reference sequence).

The chain has TRBV15 and TRBJ2-3; 14 positions match TRBD2. The V gene's germline CDR1 is LNHNV and CDR2 YYDKDF (reference sequence). This CDR3 region has 17 residues. With 1 base clipped from V and 5 bases from J, the junction kept 5 bases outside the gene matches. CDR3 nucleotide sequence: TGTGCCACCAGCAGAGGGGGACTAGCGGGAGCGCAAGATACGCAGTATTTT. It translates to CATSRGGLAGAQDTQYF.

The J gene is TRBJ1-3, the V gene TRBV7-6, with a possible D match to TRBD1 (5 bases). This CDR3 spans 17 amino acids. Between the trimmed V and J ends, which lost 2 bases and 4 bases, there was a span of 18 bases. Germline-derived CDR1 and CDR2 are SGHVS and FNYEAQ. The CDR3 protein is CASSLNQGTAGGNTIYF. The CDR3 coding sequence is TGTGCCAGCAGCTTAAATCAGGGAACTGCGGGAGGAAACACCATATATTTT.

V gene TRBV6-5 combines with J gene TRBJ2-1; D possibly matches TRBD1 or TRBD2 (5 bases each). The CDR3 runs to 15 residues. Germline V CDR1 and CDR2: MNHEY, SVGAGI. Trimming pared 6 bases from V and 6 bases from J, leaving 18 bases between. The DNA for the CDR3 is TGTGCCAGCAGAGTGGGACCTGACAGTGCCAATGAGCAGTTCTTC. Encoded protein: CASRVGPDSANEQFF.

Written as DNA, the CDR3 is TGTGCCTGGAGTGCGACCTTACTAGCGGGGATTGAGCAGTTCTTC. Translation: CAWSATLLAGIEQFF. This chain uses TRBV30 with TRBJ2-1; 10 nucleotides align to TRBD2. The CDR3 length is 15 residues. The junction had 9 bases not matched to a gene; V was cut back by 1 base and J by 9 bases. Germline V lookup: CDR1 GTSNPN, CDR2 SVGIG (reference sequence).